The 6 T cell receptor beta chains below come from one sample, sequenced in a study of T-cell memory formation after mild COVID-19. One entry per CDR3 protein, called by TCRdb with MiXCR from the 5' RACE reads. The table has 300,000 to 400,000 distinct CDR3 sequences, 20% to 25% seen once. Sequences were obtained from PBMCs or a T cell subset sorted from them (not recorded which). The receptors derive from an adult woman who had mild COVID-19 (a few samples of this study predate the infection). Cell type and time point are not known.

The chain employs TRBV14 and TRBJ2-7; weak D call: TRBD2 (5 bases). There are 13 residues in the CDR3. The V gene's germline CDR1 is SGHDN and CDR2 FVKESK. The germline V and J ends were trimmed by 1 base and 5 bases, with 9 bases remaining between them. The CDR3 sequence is CASSQAGKNEQYF. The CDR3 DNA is TGTGCCAGCAGCCAAGCCGGGAAGAACGAGCAGTACTTC. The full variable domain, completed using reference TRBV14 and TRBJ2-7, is EAGVTQFPSHSVIEKGQTVTLRCDPISGHDNLYWYRRVMGKEIKFLLHFVKESKQDESGMPNNRFLAERTGGTYSTLKVQPAELEDSGVYFCASSQAGKNEQYFGPGTRLTVT.

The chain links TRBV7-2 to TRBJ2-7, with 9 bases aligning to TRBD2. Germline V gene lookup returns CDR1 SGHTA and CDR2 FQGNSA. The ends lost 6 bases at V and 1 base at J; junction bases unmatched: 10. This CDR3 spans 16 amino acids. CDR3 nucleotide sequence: TGTGCCAGCAGACTTAGCGGGAGAGGTTCTTCCTACGAGCAGTACTTC. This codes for CASRLSGRGSSYEQYF.

CDR3 amino acids: CASSRAGPGTGDEQFF. CDR3 sequence (DNA): TGTGCCAGCAGCCGAGCTGGGCCTGGGACAGGCGATGAGCAGTTCTTC. The chain carries TRBV7-9 and TRBJ2-1, with TRBD1 identical over 8 bases. Per the germline V gene, CDR1 is SEHNR and CDR2 is FQNEAQ (reference sequence). Trimming took 5 bases from V and 8 from J; bases not matched to a gene: 14. The CDR3 is 16 amino acids.

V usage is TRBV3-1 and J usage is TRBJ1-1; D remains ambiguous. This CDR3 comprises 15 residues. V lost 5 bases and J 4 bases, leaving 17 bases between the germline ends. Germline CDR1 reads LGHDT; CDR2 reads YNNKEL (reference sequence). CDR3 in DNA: TGTGCCAGCAGCTCGGTGGTGGCTCGGGGCACTGAAGCTTTCTTT. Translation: CASSSVVARGTEAFF. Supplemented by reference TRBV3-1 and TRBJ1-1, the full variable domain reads DTAVSQTPKYLVTQMGNDKSIKCEQNLGHDTMYWYKQDSKKFLKIMFSYNNKELIINETVPNRFSPKSPDKAHLNLHINSLELGDSAVYFCASSSVVARGTEAFFGQGTRLTVV.

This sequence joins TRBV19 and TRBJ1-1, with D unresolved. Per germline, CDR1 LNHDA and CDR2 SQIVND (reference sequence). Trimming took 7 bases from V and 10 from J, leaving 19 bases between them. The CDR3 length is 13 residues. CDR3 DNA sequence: TGTGCCAGTACCAACCGGGGTAAGCCTCCAGCTTTCTTT. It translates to CASTNRGKPPAFF. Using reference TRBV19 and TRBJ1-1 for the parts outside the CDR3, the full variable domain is DGGITQSPKYLFRKEGQNVTLSCEQNLNHDAMYWYRQDPGQGLRLIYYSQIVNDFQKGDIAEGYSVSREKKESFPLTVTSAQKNPTAFYLCASTNRGKPPAFFGQGTRLTVV.

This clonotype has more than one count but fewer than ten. The CDR3 nucleotides are TGTGCCAGCTCCCCTAACACCTATGACAGGGGAATAAATGAGCAGTTCTTC. Amino acid sequence: CASSPNTYDRGINEQFF. The chain couples TRBV18 to TRBJ2-1; TRBD1 aligns across 8 bases. The CDR3 spans 17 residues. Germline CDR1 is KGHSH and CDR2 is LQKENI. The trim removed 6 bases at V and 7 bases at J, leaving 17 bases unmatched.